These T cell receptor beta chains were read from a single sample in a study of cytomegalovirus exposure and HLA in healthy donors. Sequencing used immunoSEQ multiplex PCR; TCRdb keeps in-frame clones, though not all of them. Of over 55,000 clones listed, approximately 70% are singletons. Sequenced: PBMCs. These receptors originate from a woman aged 45-59 years in good health and CMV-seropositive. Each CDR3 is given with its conserved first and last residue. Fields, in order: J gene, clone size, V gene, D gene, CDR3 protein, CDR3 DNA. The D gene is left open where the match is weak. Some rows have no size entry. The others give once, few or many, or a class for an expanded clone.

>TRBJ1-2|NA|TRBV7-2|NA
CASSLASGENYGYTF
TGTGCCAGCAGCTTAGCGTCAGGGGAGAACTATGGCTACACCTTC
>TRBJ1-4|NA|TRBV19|NA
CASRGPATNEKLFF
TGTGCCAGTAGGGGGCCTGCAACTAATGAAAAACTGTTTTTT
>TRBJ1-1|NA|TRBV2|NA
CASSEVQTNTEAFF
TGTGCCAGCAGTGAAGTACAGACGAACACTGAAGCTTTCTTT
>TRBJ1-1|few|TRBV6-5|NA
CASNTGTEAFF
TGTGCCAGCAATACAGGGACTGAAGCTTTCTTT
>TRBJ2-5|NA|TRBV5-1|NA
CASSFSRGETQYF
TGCGCCAGCAGCTTCAGTCGAGGGGAGACCCAGTACTTC
>TRBJ1-2|NA|TRBV2|NA
CASSPDLAGRGNYGYTF
TGTGCCAGCAGTCCTGACCTGGCAGGGAGGGGGAACTATGGCTACACCTTC
>TRBJ2-5|NA|TRBV5-1|NA
CASSSGQHQETQYF
TGCGCCAGCAGCTCCGGACAGCACCAAGAGACCCAGTACTTC
>TRBJ1-2|NA|TRBV7-9|NA
CASSLEDRSYGYTF
TGTGCCAGCAGCTTAGAGGATCGGAGCTATGGCTACACCTTC
>TRBJ1-4|few|TRBV13|TRBD1
CASSAGQINEKLFF
TGTGCCAGCAGCGCGGGACAGATTAATGAAAAACTGTTTTTT
>TRBJ2-5|NA|TRBV2|NA
CASRKSSGAQETQYF
TGTGCCAGCAGGAAGAGCTCCGGAGCACAAGAGACCCAGTACTTC
>TRBJ1-1|few|TRBV7-9|NA
CASSLAQEGAEAFF
TGTGCCAGCAGCTTAGCGCAGGAGGGTGCTGAAGCTTTCTTT
>TRBJ1-2|once|TRBV30|NA
CAWGPGGDGYTF
TGTGCCTGGGGACCGGGGGGCGATGGCTACACCTTC
>TRBJ1-2|NA|TRBV6-1|NA
CASSETRGYYGYTF
TGTGCCAGCAGTGAAACAAGAGGCTACTATGGCTACACCTTC
>TRBJ2-6|few|TRBV19|NA
CASSGQTDPGANVLTF
TGTGCCAGTAGTGGCCAGACAGATCCTGGGGCCAACGTCCTGACTTTC
>TRBJ1-4|medium-sized|TRBV10-3|NA
CAIRDGTRINEKLFF
TGTGCCATCAGGGACGGGACACGGATTAATGAAAAACTGTTTTTT
>TRBJ1-2|NA|TRBV5-5|TRBD1
CASSPGQGGYGYTF
TGTGCCAGCAGCCCTGGACAGGGAGGCTATGGCTACACCTTC
>TRBJ2-7|NA|TRBV28|NA
CASSTPQEQYF
TGTGCCAGCAGTACCCCTCAGGAGCAGTACTTC
>TRBJ2-1|NA|TRBV27|TRBD1
CASSLATGGRNEQFF
TGTGCCAGCAGTTTAGCGACAGGGGGAAGAAATGAGCAGTTCTTC
>TRBJ2-7|NA|TRBV11-2|NA
CASSLLPGQGKGVYEQYF
TGTGCCAGCAGCTTACTACCCGGGCAGGGTAAGGGGGTCTACGAGCAGTACTTC
>TRBJ1-6|NA|TRBV10-3|TRBD1
CAIRTGDNSPLHF
TGTGCCATCAGGACAGGGGATAATTCACCCCTCCACTTT
>TRBJ1-3|few|TRBV15|TRBD1
CATSRVGGTGPGNTIYF
TGTGCCACCAGCAGAGTAGGCGGGACAGGGCCTGGAAACACCATATATTTT
>TRBJ2-7|NA|TRBV5-6|TRBD2
CASSSFGTSGYEQYF
TGTGCCAGCAGCTCGTTCGGGACTAGCGGCTACGAGCAGTACTTC
>TRBJ2-5|NA|TRBV5-1|TRBD2
CASSVTSGVPETQYF
TGCGCCAGCAGCGTGACTAGCGGGGTGCCTGAGACCCAGTACTTC
>TRBJ2-7|NA|TRBV4-3|TRBD1
CASSPTDRVWEQYF
TGCGCCAGCAGCCCCACGGACAGGGTATGGGAGCAGTACTTC
>TRBJ1-1|few|TRBV5-1|NA
CASSAQGQGGEAFF
TGCGCCAGCAGCGCCCAAGGTCAGGGTGGTGAAGCTTTCTTT
>TRBJ2-2|NA|TRBV5-4|TRBD1
CASRKSGGSLRTGELFF
TGTGCCAGCAGGAAATCAGGGGGATCCCTCCGGACCGGGGAGCTGTTTTTT
>TRBJ2-7|NA|TRBV7-9|NA
CASSPSYEQYF
TGTGCCAGCAGCCCTTCCTACGAGCAGTACTTC
>TRBJ2-1|NA|TRBV11-2|TRBD1
CASSSGTGTYNEQFF
TGTGCCAGCAGCTCCGGGACAGGGACTTACAATGAGCAGTTCTTC
>TRBJ2-3|NA|TRBV4-3|TRBD2
CASSQYSTSGTDTQYF
TGCGCCAGCAGCCAGTACTCTACTAGCGGAACAGATACGCAGTATTTT
>TRBJ2-2|few|TRBV19|TRBD1
CASSIFRQGRGSGELFF
TGTGCCAGTAGTATCTTCAGACAGGGTAGAGGGTCCGGGGAGCTGTTTTTT
>TRBJ2-5|NA|TRBV2|TRBD2
CASSGAGGETQYF
TGTGCCAGCAGTGGAGCGGGAGGCGAGACCCAGTACTTC
>TRBJ2-1|NA|TRBV6-5|TRBD2
CASSPGLAGPNEQFF
TGTGCCAGCAGTCCTGGACTAGCGGGGCCCAATGAGCAGTTCTTC
>TRBJ2-5|NA|TRBV5-6|NA
CASSLGYRATQETQYF
TGTGCCAGCAGCTTGGGCTACAGGGCTACTCAGGAGACCCAGTACTTC
>TRBJ1-2|once|TRBV19|NA
CASSNPPMTDGYTF
TGTGCCAGTAGTAACCCCCCCATGACAGATGGCTACACCTTC
>TRBJ2-3|NA|TRBV28|NA
CASSFHGGSTDTQYF
TGTGCCAGCAGTTTTCATGGCGGGAGCACAGATACGCAGTATTTT
>TRBJ2-1|NA|TRBV19|TRBD1
CASSPIGYGQGSGDEQFF
TGTGCCAGTAGCCCAATCGGGTATGGACAGGGGAGCGGGGATGAGCAGTTCTTC
>TRBJ2-1|NA|TRBV5-4|NA
CASSLGGPFSYNEQFF
TGTGCCAGCAGCTTAGGTGGGCCTTTCTCCTACAATGAGCAGTTCTTC
>TRBJ2-3|NA|TRBV11-1|NA
CASSSVAAVASTDTQYF
TGTGCCAGCAGCTCGGTTGCGGCGGTTGCTAGCACAGATACGCAGTATTTT
>TRBJ2-1|NA|TRBV7-9|TRBD2
CASSARGRIAGLSYNEQFF
TGTGCCAGCAGCGCTCGGGGGCGAATAGCGGGATTATCCTACAATGAGCAGTTCTTC
>TRBJ2-5|NA|TRBV18|NA
CASSPPAEETQYF
TGTGCCAGCTCACCACCGGCGGAGGAGACCCAGTACTTC
>TRBJ2-2|NA|TRBV27|NA
CASSMLLDSTGELFF
TGTGCCAGCAGTATGTTGTTAGATAGCACCGGGGAGCTGTTTTTT
>TRBJ1-5|few|TRBV6-6|TRBD1
CASKDRERSNQPQHF
TGTGCCAGCAAAGACAGGGAAAGGAGCAATCAGCCCCAGCATTTT
>TRBJ1-1|NA|TRBV10-2|NA
CASRKGDTEAFF
TGCGCCAGCAGAAAGGGGGACACTGAAGCTTTCTTT
>TRBJ2-1|once|TRBV15|NA
CATSRGRKGGSYNEQFF
TGTGCCACCAGCAGAGGACGGAAAGGGGGCTCCTACAATGAGCAGTTCTTC
>TRBJ2-5|few|TRBV10-1|TRBD1
CASSPGQEQETQYF
TGCGCCAGCAGTCCTGGACAGGAGCAAGAGACCCAGTACTTC
>TRBJ1-2|few|TRBV6-5|NA
CASSSSRQDNYGYTF
TGTGCCAGCAGTTCTTCCAGACAGGACAACTATGGCTACACCTTC
>TRBJ2-7|NA|TRBV6-6|TRBD1
CASSSGQTYEQYF
TGTGCCAGCAGTTCGGGACAGACCTACGAGCAGTACTTC
>TRBJ2-7|NA|TRBV7-2|TRBD2
CASSLTSGGATTYEQYF
TGTGCCAGCAGCTTGACTAGCGGGGGCGCCACAACCTACGAGCAGTACTTC
>TRBJ2-1|NA|TRBV2|TRBD2
CASSARRLAGGQNEQFF
TGTGCCAGCAGTGCCCGGCGACTAGCGGGAGGGCAGAATGAGCAGTTCTTC
>TRBJ1-1|NA|TRBV7-2|NA
CASSLHTEAFF
TGTGCCAGCAGCCTTCACACTGAAGCTTTCTTT
>TRBJ1-5|NA|TRBV7-2|NA
CASSYFYSNQPQHF
TGTGCCAGCAGCTATTTTTATAGCAATCAGCCCCAGCATTTT
>TRBJ2-3|NA|TRBV2|TRBD2
CASSRRLAGYTDTQYF
TGTGCCAGCAGTCGTAGGCTAGCGGGGTACACAGATACGCAGTATTTT
>TRBJ1-2|NA|TRBV5-1|TRBD1
CASHPTGGAGGYTF
TGCGCCAGCCACCCCACAGGGGGCGCGGGTGGCTACACCTTC
>TRBJ1-2|NA|TRBV21-1|NA
CASSKGHNYGYTF
TGTGCCAGCAGCAAAGGACATAACTATGGCTACACCTTC